This T cell receptor beta chain emerged from a study of CD8 T cell repertoires and HIV-1 epitope variants. Sequencing was performed with immunoSEQ multiplex PCR; in TCRdb, only in-frame clones are kept and a portion is missing. The data contain 95,000 or so clones, more than 65% of them singletons. V lost 3 bases to trimming and J lost 6 bases; unmatched junction nucleotides: 5. Germline V gives CDR1 SGHNT, CDR2 YENEEA. This CDR3 region has 14 residues. Sequencing input: uncultured baseline CD8+ T cells from peripheral blood mononuclear cells (PBMCs). The clonotype comes from a male donor with HIV. The chain has TRBV11-3 and TRBJ2-1; 7 nucleotides match TRBD1. The CDR3: CASSFTTGTNEQFF. The CDR3, as DNA: TGTGCCAGCAGCTTTACGACAGGGACCAATGAGCAGTTCTTC.